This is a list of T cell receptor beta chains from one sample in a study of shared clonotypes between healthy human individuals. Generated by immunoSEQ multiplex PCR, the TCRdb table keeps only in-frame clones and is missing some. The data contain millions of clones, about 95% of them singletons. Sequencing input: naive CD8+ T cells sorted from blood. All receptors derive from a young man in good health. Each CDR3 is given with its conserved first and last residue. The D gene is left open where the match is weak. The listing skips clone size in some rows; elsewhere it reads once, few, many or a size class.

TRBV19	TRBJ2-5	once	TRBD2	TGTGCCAGTGGCGACCAGCGGGGGACCCAAGAGACCCAGTACTTC	CASGDQRGTQETQYF
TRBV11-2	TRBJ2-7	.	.	TGTGCCAGCAGCTTGCCGACCTACGAGCAGTACTTC	CASSLPTYEQYF
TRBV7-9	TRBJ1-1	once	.	TGTGCCAGCAGCCCGAGGACAATGAACACTGAAGCTTTCTTT	CASSPRTMNTEAFF
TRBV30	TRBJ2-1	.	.	TGTGCCTGGAGGTCTCGGCCGGGCTACAATGAGCAGTTCTTC	CAWRSRPGYNEQFF
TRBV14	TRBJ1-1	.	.	TGTGCCAGCAGCCAATCCTTGCCCGGGACCGACACTGAAGCTTTCTTT	CASSQSLPGTDTEAFF
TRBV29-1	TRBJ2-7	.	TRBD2	TGCAGCGCCTTGGGTAGCGGGTACTACGAGCAGTACTTC	CSALGSGYYEQYF
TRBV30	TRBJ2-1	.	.	TGTGCCTGGATAGGTCGCGGGAAAAACAATGAGCAGTTCTTC	CAWIGRGKNNEQFF
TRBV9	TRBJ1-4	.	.	TGTGCCAGCAGCGGCGGGGAATCGGAAAAACTGTTTTTT	CASSGGESEKLFF
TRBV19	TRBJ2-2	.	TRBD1	TGTGCCAGTGAACAGGGACAGGGGTGGTACACCGGGGAGCTGTTTTTT	CASEQGQGWYTGELFF
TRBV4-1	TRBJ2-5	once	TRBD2	TGCGCCAGCAGCCTCCCGGGTAGCGGGGGGTTGGAGACCCAGTACTTC	CASSLPGSGGLETQYF
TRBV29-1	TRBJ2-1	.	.	TGCAGCTGCGGACGGAGTATCAATGAGCAGTTCTTC	CSCGRSINEQFF
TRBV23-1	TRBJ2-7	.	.	TGCGCCAGCAGTCAATTAGGACAGAGCTCCTACGAGCAGTACTTC	CASSQLGQSSYEQYF
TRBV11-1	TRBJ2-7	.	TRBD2	TGTGCCAGCAGCTTAGATCCCCCGGGAGGGGAATCTTACGAGCAGTACTTC	CASSLDPPGGESYEQYF